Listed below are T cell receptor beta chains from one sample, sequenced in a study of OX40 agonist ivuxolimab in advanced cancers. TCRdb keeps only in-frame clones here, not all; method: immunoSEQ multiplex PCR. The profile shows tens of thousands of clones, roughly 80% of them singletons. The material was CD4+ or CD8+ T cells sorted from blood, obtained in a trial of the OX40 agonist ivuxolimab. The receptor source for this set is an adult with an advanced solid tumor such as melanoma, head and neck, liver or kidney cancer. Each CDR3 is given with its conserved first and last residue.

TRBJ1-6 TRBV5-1 CASRETGSPLHF
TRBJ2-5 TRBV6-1 CASSESEGRETQYF
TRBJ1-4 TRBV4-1 CASSQDGGAREKLFF
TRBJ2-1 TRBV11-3 CASSLRASGRKNEQFF
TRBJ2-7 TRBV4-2 CASSLKTKTSSYEQYF
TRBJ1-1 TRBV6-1 CAVRYSPGNTEAFF
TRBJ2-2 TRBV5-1 CASSEGLQGITGELFF
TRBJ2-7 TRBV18 CASSPAGGNYEQYF
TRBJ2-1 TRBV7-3 CASSSTSGAGVSNEQFF
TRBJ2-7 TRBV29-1 CSASGTSGFYEQYF
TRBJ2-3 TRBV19 CASSQTDTQYF
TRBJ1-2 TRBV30 CAWSPRYGYTF
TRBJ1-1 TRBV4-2 CASSQDYSGQAFFTEAFF
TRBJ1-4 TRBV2 CASTTSGGKLFF
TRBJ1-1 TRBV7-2 CASSLESRVAFF
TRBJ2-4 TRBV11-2 CASSLSGGNIQYF
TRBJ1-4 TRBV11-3 CASGGSTGSEKLFF
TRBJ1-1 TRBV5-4 CASSLQAAGGWAEAFF
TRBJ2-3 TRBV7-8 CASSHDTDTQYF
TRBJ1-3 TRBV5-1 CASSFSGSGNTIYF
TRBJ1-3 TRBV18 CASSRDRLDPSGNTIYF
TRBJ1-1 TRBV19 CASSPGGYTEAFF
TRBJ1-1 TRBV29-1 CSVRQGINTEAFF
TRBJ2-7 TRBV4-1 CASSQGTTYSYEQYF
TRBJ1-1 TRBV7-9 CASSVGQNTEAFF
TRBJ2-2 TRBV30 CAWSEAHGAGELFF
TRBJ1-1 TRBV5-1 CASSSTGGENTEAFF
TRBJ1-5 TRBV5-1 CASSLYSGNQPQHF
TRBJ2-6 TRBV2 CASTSRGAGANVLTF